This T cell receptor (beta chain) was identified during a study of identifying expanded T cells in peripheral blood. Germline V gives CDR1 MGHRA, CDR2 YSYEKL. This CDR3 has 18 residues. The V gene end was trimmed by 2 bases and the J gene end by 3 bases; junction bases not matched to a gene: 8. Method: immunoSEQ multiplex PCR; TCRdb's copy keeps in-frame clones and lacks some. The sample records 55,000 to 75,000 clones, approximately 89% being singletons. This rearrangement joins TRBV4-1 to TRBJ2-2; 11 bases align to TRBD1. Sequenced: blood. The receptor was derived from a person aged 18-70 years in good health. In DNA, the CDR3 is TGCGCCAGCAGCCAACACAGGACAGGGGGCGCCCACACCGGGGAGCTGTTTTTT. Translation gives CASSQHRTGGAHTGELFF.